The present T cell receptor (beta chain) was sequenced within a study of sequential checkpoint blockade in melanoma. Study overall: After nivolumab or ipilimumab alone, about two dozen patients had week-13 rebiopsies.

Produced via immunoSEQ multiplex PCR; TCRdb's table is partial and in-frame only. Among around 4,000 clones, more than 20% were seen once, and the ten largest hold 13%. This CDR3 is built from 16 residues. V lost 2 bases, J lost 1 base, and 6 bases stayed unmatched. CDR1 MNHGY and CDR2 SAAAGT come from the germline V gene. The treatment is: randomized to nivolumab then ipilimumab (arm A) or the reverse (arm B). There are a few counts of this clone. The input for sequencing was tumor tissue (inferred from file names), taken from a patient given nivolumab and ipilimumab in sequence. The source of this sequence is a human donor with melanoma. This sequence joins TRBV6-8 and TRBJ2-5; 8 bases fit TRBD1. DNA for the CDR3: TGTGCCAGCAGTTACATCCCCGGGACAGGCCAAGAGACCCAGTACTTC. This encodes CASSYIPGTGQETQYF.